This T cell receptor beta chain was found in a study of blood T cells in healthy people across ages. Combining a sample-barcoded 5' primer with a J-beta primer mix, a second PCR ran for 7 to 11 cycles. One entry per CDR3 protein, called by TCRdb with MiXCR from the 5' RACE reads. The repertoire holds about 640,000 distinct CDR3 sequences, with roughly 43% as singletons. The TCR originated in an older man in good health. Material: blood.

CDR3 loop: CSASNQGVRPLHF. In DNA, the CDR3 is TGCAGTGCTAGTAACCAGGGTGTACGACCCCTCCACTTT. V usage is TRBV20-1 and J usage is TRBJ1-6; D possibly corresponds to TRBD1 (5 bases). Trimming took off 3 bases at V and 12 bases at J, with 15 bases between the two ends. This CDR3 is 13 amino acids long. Germline V gene sequence: CDR1 DFQATT, CDR2 SNEGSKA (reference sequence).